This T cell receptor beta chain appears in the sequencing data of a study of cytomegalovirus exposure and HLA in healthy donors. For this clone: Its antigen is not known.

The CDR3 is made up of 13 amino acids. Trimming took off 0 bases at V and 9 bases at J, with 9 bases between the two ends. Germline assignment: CDR1 MNHEY and CDR2 SVGAGI. TCRdb keeps only in-frame clones here, not all; method: immunoSEQ multiplex PCR. The sample includes about 250,000 clones, roughly 87% seen only once; the top ten take around 12%. General observations from the study: Clusters of TCRs from the first cohort tended to co-occur in the 90 to 150 validation repertoires (as a later analysis found). Reports described diagnosis of cytomegalovirus status by the classifier as highly specific and sensitive.

This TCR was recovered from a man younger than 35 in good health and CMV-seropositive. The sequenced material came from PBMCs. The chain carries TRBV6-5 and TRBJ1-5; no reliable D call. The CDR3 nucleotides read TGTGCCAGCAGTTACTCTAAGGTGGGGCCCCAGCATTTT. Its translation: CASSYSKVGPQHF.